Shown below are 19 T cell receptor beta chains from a single sample sequenced in a study of blood T cell repertoires in COVID-19 (dated by TCRdb to 2018 to 2020). The receptor library was made with the immunoSEQ multiplex PCR assay. TCRdb carries this immuneACCESS record with in-frame sequences only. Its versions omit some clonotypes, under half of them owing to an unresolved V gene in the studies checked, with the rest unexplained. This sample is represented by about 250,000 clones; over 70% of them were singletons. The ten largest clones capture around 30% of the sample. The sequenced material came from peripheral blood. The source of these receptors is a man aged 40-49 years with acute or convalescent COVID-19.

This chain joins TRBV6-6 and TRBJ2-1; 9 nucleotides match TRBD2. The CDR3 loop spans 15 amino acids. V dropped 1 base and J dropped 7; count of bases not matched to a gene: 5. Germline V gene data show CDR1 as MNHNY and CDR2 as SVGAGI (reference sequence). DNA for the CDR3: TGTGCCAGCAGTTACTTTAGCGGGAGTAGGAATGAGCAGTTCTTC. Translated, it gives CASSYFSGSRNEQFF.

The rearrangement links TRBV9 to TRBJ2-3, with no clear D. Trimming removed 3 bases from V and 7 bases from J, with 18 bases in between. The CDR3 sequence is 15 residues long. Germline assignment: CDR1 SGDLS and CDR2 YYNGEE. DNA of the CDR3: TGTGCCAGCAGCGCCTTTTTGGGCCAAAGGAATACGCAGTATTTT. As protein: CASSAFLGQRNTQYF.

The chain couples TRBV19 to TRBJ2-1; 8 nucleotides line up with TRBD2. Trimming removed 6 bases from V and 8 bases from J; junction bases left unmatched: 12. CDR3 length equals 15 residues. Germline V gene lookup returns CDR1 LNHDA and CDR2 SQIVND (reference sequence). Here the CDR3 reads CASRDRAGAGDEQFF. In nucleotides, the CDR3 is TGTGCCAGTAGGGATAGAGCGGGAGCAGGGGATGAGCAGTTCTTC.

DNA for the CDR3: TGCGCCAGCAGCCGTACACAGGCCCGCACTGGAAACACCATATATTTT. Translating it yields CASSRTQARTGNTIYF. The V call is TRBV4-1, the J call TRBJ1-3; tentative D call: TRBD1 (5 bases). The V gene lost 4 bases and the J gene lost 2 bases, with 15 bases spanning the gap. CDR1 is MGHRA and CDR2 is YSYEKL in the germline V gene. The CDR3 spans 16 residues.

The chain uses TRBV21-1 and TRBJ1-2; the D segment call TRBD1 is taken from the table without a DNA check. TRBV21-1 is described as a pseudogene. This CDR3 is built from 14 residues. CDR3 sequence reads: CASSARGRVGGYTF. In DNA form, the CDR3 reads TGTGCCAGCAGCGCTCGCGGCAGGGTGGGCGGCTACACCTTC.

This rearrangement joins TRBV5-1 to TRBJ2-1; 9 bases agree with TRBD2. Germline V lookup: CDR1 SGHRS, CDR2 YFSETQ. The trim removed 4 bases at V and 5 bases at J, leaving 10 bases unmatched. The CDR3 has 16 residues. The CDR3 region has the DNA TGCGCCAGCAGCACCGAGCTAGCGGGACTCGACAATGAGCAGTTCTTC. This codes for CASSTELAGLDNEQFF.

DNA for the CDR3: TGTGCCAGTAGTGCCACAGAGAGCTCTGGAAACACCATATATTTT. Translation: CASSATESSGNTIYF. This rearrangement joins TRBV19 to TRBJ1-3; D remains unclear. Germline CDR1 reads LNHDA; CDR2 reads SQIVND (reference sequence). Trimming removed 5 bases from V and 0 bases from J, with 11 bases in between. CDR3 length: 15 amino acids.

This clone occurred a few times. The rearrangement joins TRBV10-3 to TRBJ1-3; D not resolved. The V gene lost 4 bases and the J gene lost 0 bases, with 16 bases spanning the gap. Germline V gene lookup returns CDR1 ENHRY and CDR2 SYGVKD. CDR3 length equals 17 residues. This CDR3 reads CAISGFEGIDSGNTIYF. Written as DNA, the CDR3 is TGTGCCATCAGTGGATTTGAGGGAATCGACTCTGGAAACACCATATATTTT.

The V and J genes are TRBV15 and TRBJ2-7, with 8 positions matching TRBD2. In germline, CDR1 is LNHNV, CDR2 YYDKDF (reference sequence). This CDR3 is 16 amino acids long. The junction had 5 bases not matched to a gene; V was cut back by 0 bases and J by 1 base. Written as DNA, the CDR3 is TGTGCCACCAGCAGAGATCCGAGCGGGAGTTCCTACGAGCAGTACTTC. It is translated as CATSRDPSGSSYEQYF.

This clone was seen only once. This sequence joins TRBV12-3 or TRBV12-4 and TRBJ2-7; D call uncertain. With 8 bases removed from V and 4 bases from J, the gap between germline ends came to 9 bases. The CDR3 is 11 amino acids. The CDR3 spells CASGQPYEQYF. The CDR3 DNA sequence: TGTGCCAGCGGGCAGCCTTACGAGCAGTACTTC.

The CDR3 is CASSDRGPLHF. DNA of the CDR3: TGTGCCAGCAGCGACAGGGGACCCCTCCACTTT. The chain employs TRBV12-3 or TRBV12-4 and TRBJ1-6; the match to TRBD1 covers 8 bases. The CDR3 consists of 11 residues. The V gene end was trimmed by 6 bases and the J gene end by 12 bases; junction bases not matched to a gene: 1.

The chain carries TRBV3-1 (or the pseudogene TRBV3-2) and TRBJ2-5; 10 nucleotides align to TRBD2. Germline loops: CDR1 LGHDT, CDR2 YNNKEL (reference sequence). The ends lost 5 bases at V and 3 bases at J; junction bases unmatched: 3. The CDR3 spans 14 residues. In DNA form, the CDR3 reads TGTGCCAGCAGCTCAACTAGCGGGAAAGAGACCCAGTACTTC. This codes for CASSSTSGKETQYF.

This clone has only one observation. The chain is built from TRBV28 and TRBJ1-3, with unresolved D. This CDR3 spans 13 amino acids. V lost 4 bases and J lost 1, with 5 bases in between. CDR1 MDHEN and CDR2 SYDVKM come from the germline V gene. CDR3 DNA sequence: TGTGCCAGCAGTTCGACATCTGGAAACACCATATATTTT. Translation: CASSSTSGNTIYF.

The CDR3 spells CASSFGQGAWEQYF. The DNA for the CDR3 is TGTGCCAGCAGCTTTGGTCAGGGGGCTTGGGAGCAGTACTTC. The V gene is TRBV7-2, the J gene TRBJ2-7; 8 bases line up with TRBD1. The CDR3 length is 14 residues. Germline trimming cut 3 bases from V and 7 bases from J; bases unmatched to any gene: 8. The germline CDR1 and CDR2 sequences are SGHTA and FQGNSA.

The J gene is TRBJ1-2, the V gene TRBV2; no definite D call. The V gene's germline CDR1 is SNHLY and CDR2 FYNNEI. V was trimmed by 5 bases and J by 4 bases, leaving 14 bases between them. CDR3 length equals 14 residues. CDR3 protein: CASSWTPEGYGYTF. The DNA of the CDR3 is TGTGCCAGCAGTTGGACGCCCGAGGGCTATGGCTACACCTTC.

The V and J genes are TRBV9 and TRBJ2-3, with 10 positions matching TRBD2. Looked up from germline, CDR1 is SGDLS and CDR2 is YYNGEE. The CDR3 extends over 17 amino acids. With 2 bases clipped from V and 4 bases from J, the junction kept 10 bases outside the gene matches. CDR3 nucleotide sequence: TGTGCCAGCAGCGTCCCCCTCAGCGGGAGGGGCCCAGATACGCAGTATTTT. This translates into CASSVPLSGRGPDTQYF.

The chain is built from TRBV27 and TRBJ2-6; 7 bases map to TRBD1. CDR1 and CDR2 from the germline V gene are MNHEY and SMNVEV (reference sequence). The CDR3 is 16 residues long. Losses at the gene ends were 8 bases for V and 2 bases for J; bases not matched to a gene: 9. The CDR3 DNA follows: TGTGCCAGCCGCCCAGGGGGAACCCCTGGGGCCAACGTCCTGACTTTC. It translates to CASRPGGTPGANVLTF.

The chain links TRBV3-1 (or the pseudogene TRBV3-2) to TRBJ1-1; 9 bases line up with TRBD1. Per the germline V gene, CDR1 is LGHDT and CDR2 is YNNKEL (reference sequence). This CDR3 is built from 15 residues. V dropped 7 bases and J dropped 4; count of bases not matched to a gene: 10. The CDR3 bases are TGTGCCAGCACCCTTGGACAGGGGTGGACCACTGAAGCTTTCTTT. Its translation: CASTLGQGWTTEAFF.

CDR3 DNA sequence: TGCGCCAGCAGCCAAGATAATTTTCGCAGGCGAGGGAACACCATATATTTT. This sequence encodes CASSQDNFRRRGNTIYF. V and J are TRBV4-1 and TRBJ1-3; unclear D gene. Germline CDR1 is MGHRA and CDR2 is YSYEKL. The CDR3 is 17 residues long. V was shortened by 0 bases and J by 7 bases, with 19 bases between the two germline ends.